The rows below give T cell receptor beta chains drawn from one sample of a study of cytomegalovirus exposure and HLA in healthy donors. Data came from immunoSEQ multiplex PCR; TCRdb stores just in-frame clones and leaves some out. Of 100,000 to 150,000 clones listed, roughly 79% were seen once; the top ten hold about 1.7%. Sequences were obtained from PBMCs. The receptors stem from a woman aged 45-60 years in good health and CMV-seronegative. CDR3s include the opening cysteine and the closing phenylalanine or tryptophan. A D gene is named only where the DNA matches it firmly. Some rows mark clone size as missing; the rest say once, few, many or name a class of expanded clone.

J,size,V,D,CDR3,DNA
TRBJ1-1,NA,TRBV5-6,NA,CASSLAITEAFF,TGTGCCAGCAGCTTGGCCATCACTGAAGCTTTCTTT
TRBJ1-2,NA,TRBV19,NA,CASTSDYGYTF,TGTGCCAGTACGTCCGACTATGGCTACACCTTC
TRBJ2-3,NA,TRBV27,TRBD2,CASSLFTGTSGSDATDTQYF,TGTGCCAGCAGTTTATTCACCGGGACTAGCGGGAGCGATGCCACAGATACGCAGTATTTT
TRBJ2-2,few,TRBV28,TRBD1,CASSRQGRAGELFF,TGTGCCAGCAGCCGACAGGGGAGAGCCGGGGAGCTGTTTTTT
TRBJ2-1,NA,TRBV4-2,NA,CASSQVTSKPFF,TGTGCCAGCAGCCAAGTTACTAGTAAGCCGTTCTTC
TRBJ2-7,NA,TRBV29-1,TRBD1,CSVARTGGYEQYF,TGCAGCGTTGCCCGGACAGGGGGCTACGAGCAGTACTTC
TRBJ2-3,NA,TRBV30,TRBD1,CAWSAGQGKDTQYF,TGTGCCTGGAGTGCTGGACAGGGTAAAGATACGCAGTATTTT
TRBJ1-1,NA,TRBV7-8,NA,CASSLGERQSEAFF,TGTGCCAGCAGCTTAGGGGAAAGACAGAGTGAAGCTTTCTTT
TRBJ2-1,NA,TRBV7-2,TRBD2,CASSHRLAGERYNEQFF,TGTGCCAGCAGCCACCGACTAGCGGGAGAACGGTACAATGAGCAGTTCTTC
TRBJ1-1,NA,TRBV6-1,NA,CASSVEMNTEAFF,TGTGCCAGCAGTGTAGAGATGAACACTGAAGCTTTCTTT
TRBJ1-1,NA,TRBV19,TRBD1,CASSARSGGWTEAFF,TGTGCCAGTAGTGCTCGGTCAGGGGGTTGGACTGAAGCTTTCTTT
TRBJ2-1,once,TRBV7-3,TRBD1,CASSFGTAHNEQFF,TGTGCCAGCAGCTTCGGGACAGCCCACAATGAGCAGTTCTTC
TRBJ1-2,NA,TRBV18,NA,CASSPEGRGGYTF,TGTGCCAGCTCACCAGAAGGGCGGGGTGGCTACACCTTC
TRBJ2-4,NA,TRBV19,NA,CASSSPSIVVAKNIQYF,TGTGCCAGTAGTAGCCCCTCAATAGTTGTAGCCAAAAACATTCAGTACTTC
TRBJ2-7,NA,TRBV5-1,TRBD1,CASSGTGLSSYEQYF,TGCGCCAGCAGCGGGACAGGGTTGAGCTCCTACGAGCAGTACTTC
TRBJ2-2,NA,TRBV9,TRBD2,CASSVGLAGVDGELFF,TGTGCCAGCAGCGTAGGACTAGCGGGAGTAGACGGGGAGCTGTTTTTT
TRBJ2-7,few,TRBV5-1,NA,CASSRLREQGPYEQYF,TGCGCCAGCAGCCGGCTGCGGGAGCAGGGGCCCTACGAGCAGTACTTC
TRBJ1-5,few,TRBV6-5,NA,CASSYSGGSNQPQHF,TGTGCCAGCAGTTACTCCGGGGGAAGCAATCAGCCCCAGCATTTT
TRBJ2-1,NA,TRBV4-1,TRBD2,CASSPTSGRNEQFF,TGCGCCAGCAGCCCAACTAGCGGGAGGAATGAGCAGTTCTTC
TRBJ2-3,NA,TRBV6-7,NA,CASSYPGLNTDTQYF,TGTGCCAGCAGTTACCCGGGACTCAACACAGATACGCAGTATTTT
TRBJ2-7,NA,TRBV28,NA,CASSRGYYEQYF,TGTGCCAGCAGCCGGGGTTACTACGAGCAGTACTTC
TRBJ2-1,NA,TRBV15,NA,CATSRDPLVGGDYNEQFF,TGTGCCACCAGCAGAGATCCCCTAGTTGGCGGAGATTACAATGAGCAGTTCTTC
TRBJ2-1,NA,TRBV19,TRBD1,CASRGTGNNEQFF,TGTGCCAGTAGGGGGACAGGGAACAATGAGCAGTTCTTC
TRBJ1-2,NA,TRBV7-2,NA,CASSQRRGSGSGGGYTF,TGTGCCAGCAGCCAAAGACGTGGTTCCGGTTCGGGGGGCGGCTACACCTTC
TRBJ2-7,few,TRBV19,TRBD2,CASSLAGEVYEQYF,TGTGCCAGTAGTCTAGCGGGAGAAGTATACGAGCAGTACTTC
TRBJ2-1,NA,TRBV27,NA,CASSLAPLPYNEQFF,TGTGCCAGCAGTCTAGCACCATTACCATACAATGAGCAGTTCTTC
TRBJ1-1,NA,TRBV6-6,NA,CASSYSIGGTEAFF,TGTGCCAGCAGTTACTCGATAGGGGGCACTGAAGCTTTCTTT
TRBJ1-4,once,TRBV11-3,TRBD1,CASSSSRRQGINEKLFF,TGTGCCAGCAGCTCCTCGCGCCGACAGGGCATAAATGAAAAACTGTTTTTT
TRBJ1-1,NA,TRBV6-5,NA,CASSRDRGITEAFF,TGTGCCAGCAGCCGAGACAGAGGAATCACTGAAGCTTTCTTT
TRBJ1-1,NA,TRBV19,NA,CASSILPPFNTEAFF,TGTGCCAGTAGCATACTACCGCCGTTCAACACTGAAGCTTTCTTT
TRBJ2-1,NA,TRBV19,TRBD2,CASSSNGGRGDEQFF,TGTGCCAGTAGTTCCAATGGCGGGAGGGGGGATGAGCAGTTCTTC
TRBJ1-2,NA,TRBV7-9,NA,CASSLGLNYGYTF,TGTGCCAGCAGCTTGGGCCTAAACTATGGCTACACCTTC
TRBJ2-7,NA,TRBV18,NA,CASSPPGSSYEQYF,TGTGCCAGCTCACCACCCGGGAGCTCCTACGAGCAGTACTTC
TRBJ2-7,few,TRBV10-2,NA,CASSESGGTGAFGYEQYF,TGCGCCAGCAGTGAGTCGGGGGGTACAGGGGCCTTCGGATACGAGCAGTACTTC
TRBJ2-3,once,TRBV2,NA,CASSQFESDTQYF,TGTGCCAGCAGTCAGTTCGAATCCGATACGCAGTATTTT
TRBJ2-7,NA,TRBV30,NA,CAWSHQGGGYEQYF,TGTGCCTGGAGCCATCAGGGGGGAGGATACGAGCAGTACTTC
TRBJ1-1,NA,TRBV7-9,TRBD1,CASSSRTGGNTEAFF,TGTGCCAGCAGCTCCAGGACAGGGGGCAACACTGAAGCTTTCTTT
TRBJ2-2,NA,TRBV27,TRBD2,CASRRGAGGPNTGELFF,TGTGCCAGCAGGAGGGGAGCGGGAGGGCCGAACACCGGGGAGCTGTTTTTT
TRBJ1-5,once,TRBV7-9,TRBD1,CASSSPGDRGQPQHF,TGTGCCAGCAGCTCACCCGGGGACAGGGGGCAGCCCCAGCATTTT
TRBJ1-1,NA,TRBV29-1,NA,CSVEIRAEAFF,TGCAGCGTTGAAATCAGGGCTGAAGCTTTCTTT
TRBJ1-5,NA,TRBV10-3,NA,CAISESQVINQPQHF,TGTGCCATCAGTGAGTCTCAGGTAATCAATCAGCCCCAGCATTTT
TRBJ1-1,NA,TRBV5-1,NA,CASSLDGQRNTEAFF,TGCGCCAGCAGCTTGGATGGGCAGAGGAACACTGAAGCTTTCTTT
TRBJ1-1,NA,TRBV4-3,NA,CASSQDGHRNTEAFF,TGCGCCAGCAGCCAGGATGGACATAGGAACACTGAAGCTTTCTTT
TRBJ1-4,NA,TRBV28,NA,CASSSGGGRNEKLFF,TGTGCCAGCAGTTCCGGTGGGGGGAGAAATGAAAAACTGTTTTTT
TRBJ2-7,NA,TRBV7-3,NA,CASSLDGSSYEQYF,TGTGCCAGCAGCTTAGACGGGAGCTCCTACGAGCAGTACTTC
TRBJ2-5,NA,TRBV5-8,TRBD2,CASSMGLAGFYQETQYF,TGTGCCAGCAGCATGGGACTAGCGGGGTTTTACCAAGAGACCCAGTACTTC
TRBJ1-5,NA,TRBV5-1,TRBD1,CASSRGQGGNQPQHF,TGCGCCAGCAGCCGAGGACAGGGCGGCAATCAGCCCCAGCATTTT
TRBJ2-3,few,TRBV6-5,NA,CASSYGAGLADTQYF,TGTGCCAGCAGTTACGGCGCGGGATTGGCAGATACGCAGTATTTT
TRBJ1-3,NA,TRBV19,TRBD1,CASSPGTGQSGNTIYF,TGTGCCAGTAGCCCCGGGACAGGGCAATCTGGAAACACCATATATTTT
TRBJ2-5,once,TRBV27,NA,CASSFYAGSDQETQYF,TGTGCCAGCAGTTTTTACGCGGGATCCGACCAAGAGACCCAGTACTTC
TRBJ1-1,NA,TRBV5-4,NA,CASSLSQGFSTEAFF,TGTGCCAGCAGCTTGTCTCAGGGGTTTAGCACTGAAGCTTTCTTT
TRBJ1-1,few,TRBV10-3,TRBD1,CAINPGQGRNTEAFF,TGTGCCATCAATCCGGGACAGGGGAGGAACACTGAAGCTTTCTTT